What follows are 30 T cell receptor beta chains derived from one specimen sequenced in a study of cytomegalovirus exposure and HLA in healthy donors. 13 Jbeta primers and 60 Vbeta primers were used for the PCR. This table comes from immunoSEQ multiplex PCR, and its TCRdb copy is limited to in-frame clones, with some not included. The table records approximately 100,000 clones, about 81% of them present only once. Sequenced sample: PBMCs. These TCRs come from a man over 45 in good health and CMV-seronegative.

This clone appeared a few times. The chain carries TRBV4-2 and TRBJ2-3; 7 nucleotides line up with TRBD1. From germline, CDR1 is LGHNA and CDR2 YNFKEQ. Trimming took 2 bases from V and 2 from J; bases not matched to a gene: 4. CDR3 length: 15 amino acids. The chain's CDR3 is CASSQRDRDTDTQYF. The CDR3 coding sequence is TGTGCCAGCAGCCAAAGAGACAGGGACACAGATACGCAGTATTTT.

V gene TRBV6-1 combines with J gene TRBJ1-4; D might be TRBD1 (5 bases). Germline loops: CDR1 MNHNS, CDR2 SASEGT. The V end was cut by 3 bases, the J end by 7 bases, with 15 bases between. The CDR3 runs to 15 residues. The CDR3 DNA reads TGTGCCAGCAGTGAGGGGGGGAATCCGGCTGAAAAACTGTTTTTT. Translated: CASSEGGNPAEKLFF.

This clone was found once. The CDR3 here is CASSVPQGASGANVLTF. For the CDR3, the DNA is TGTGCCAGCAGCGTGCCACAGGGGGCTTCTGGGGCCAACGTCCTGACTTTC. The chain uses TRBV9 and TRBJ2-6; TRBD1 agrees at 9 bases. Unmatched junction bases numbered 4, after V lost 2 bases and J lost 1 base. Germline assignment: CDR1 SGDLS and CDR2 YYNGEE. This CDR3 has 17 residues.

The chain's CDR3 is CSVDGGVGEKLFF. The CDR3 region has the DNA TGCAGCGTTGACGGAGGGGTGGGCGAAAAACTGTTTTTT. The rearrangement uses TRBV29-1 and TRBJ1-4; possible D gene TRBD1, 5 bases. V was cut by 3 bases and J by 8 bases, with 13 bases left in between. This CDR3 region has 13 residues. Germline loops: CDR1 SQVTM, CDR2 ANQGSEA.

Notes on this clone: No DNA is shown, since the ends of the CDR3 on it are uncertain; the CDR3 is the one TCRdb lists. The V gene is TRBV30, the J gene TRBJ2-2; whether TRBD2, the table's D call, matches the DNA was not checked. Germline CDR1 GTSNPN, CDR2 SVGIG (reference sequence). The length of the CDR3 is 20 amino acids, counting both ends. Here the CDR3 reads CAWRKYFGLAGGANTGELFF.

This clone was observed a handful of times. This chain uses TRBV4-3 with TRBJ1-2; 7 positions agree with TRBD1. There are 15 residues in the CDR3. Per the germline V gene, CDR1 is LGHNA and CDR2 is YSLEER. J was trimmed by 13 bases and V by 1 base; bases with no gene match: 15. The CDR3 sequence: CASSQVDRDSPKATF. The DNA for the CDR3 is TGCGCCAGCAGCCAAGTCGACCGGGACAGCCCTAAAGCCACCTTC.

This clone came up a few times. V and J are TRBV9 and TRBJ2-3, with 10 bases matching TRBD2. The ends lost 2 bases at V and 4 bases at J; junction bases unmatched: 4. Per germline, CDR1 SGDLS and CDR2 YYNGEE. The CDR3 runs 15 residues. CDR3: CASSVLAGAADTQYF. In DNA form, the CDR3 reads TGTGCCAGCAGCGTCCTAGCGGGAGCTGCAGATACGCAGTATTTT.

The V and J genes are TRBV9 and TRBJ2-1, with D maybe TRBD1 (6 bases). The germline V and J ends were trimmed by 0 bases and 8 bases, with 24 bases remaining between them. Germline lookup yields CDR1 SGDLS and CDR2 YYNGEE. This CDR3 is 18 amino acids long. CDR3 sequence (DNA): TGTGCCAGCAGCGTAGAAAGTTCCACAATGGGCAGGGGCCATGAGCAGTTCTTC. As protein: CASSVESSTMGRGHEQFF. Full variable domain (rest looked up from reference TRBV9 and TRBJ2-1): DSGVTQTPKHLITATGQRVTLRCSPRSGDLSVYWYQQSLDQGLQFLIQYYNGEERAKGNILERFSAQQFPDLHSELNLSSLELGDSALYFCASSVESSTMGRGHEQFFGPGTRLTVL.

The CDR3 DNA reads TGTGCCAGCCGAAAGACAGGGGGCAATTCTGGGGCCAACGTCCTGACTTTC. This gives the protein CASRKTGGNSGANVLTF. J is TRBJ2-6 and V is TRBV21-1; TRBD1 is the table's D call and was not checked against the DNA. TRBV21-1 represents a pseudogene. The CDR3 runs 17 residues.

V gene TRBV7-9 combines with J gene TRBJ2-7; D possibly corresponds to TRBD1 (6 bases). Germline CDR1 reads SEHNR; CDR2 reads FQNEAQ (reference sequence). The CDR3 contains 15 residues. V was shortened by 0 bases and J by 3 bases, with 12 bases between the two germline ends. The CDR3 sequence is CASSLAGAGRYEQYF. The CDR3 bases are TGTGCCAGCAGCTTAGCGGGGGCCGGACGCTACGAGCAGTACTTC.

This clone has just a few counts. This chain joins TRBV28 and TRBJ1-5; 9 bases agree with TRBD1. The CDR3 is 14 residues long. V gave up 5 bases and J gave up 8 bases; unmatched junction bases: 7. Per the germline V gene, CDR1 is MDHEN and CDR2 is SYDVKM. The CDR3 loop reads CASSVQGAVKPQHF. CDR3 in DNA: TGTGCCAGCAGTGTACAGGGGGCGGTTAAGCCCCAGCATTTT.

The V and J genes are TRBV9 and TRBJ1-2, with no clear D. Germline assignment: CDR1 SGDLS and CDR2 YYNGEE. The CDR3 contains 12 residues. Trimming removed 3 bases at V and 4 bases at J, with 7 bases between. The CDR3 DNA follows: TGTGCCAGCAGCGGTGACACCTATGGCTACACCTTC. This encodes CASSGDTYGYTF.

The chain combines TRBV6-1 with TRBJ2-7; TRBD2 aligns across 7 bases. This CDR3 region has 11 residues. V dropped 8 bases and J dropped 6; count of bases not matched to a gene: 4. Germline V gene data show CDR1 as MNHNS and CDR2 as SASEGT. The CDR3 nucleotides read TGTGCCAGCGGGCGGGGGTTCGAGCAGTACTTC. Translation gives CASGRGFEQYF.

This rearrangement joins TRBV29-1 to TRBJ1-2, with a tentative D call TRBD1 (5 bases). Germline CDR1 SQVTM, CDR2 ANQGSEA. V dropped 3 bases and J dropped 1 base, with 12 bases sitting between them. The length of the CDR3 is 14 residues. The CDR3 loop reads CSVEGRGVNYGYTF. The CDR3 DNA reads as TGCAGCGTTGAGGGGAGGGGAGTTAACTATGGCTACACCTTC.

The chain joins TRBV28 to TRBJ1-1; D is unresolved. V lost 6 bases, J lost 5 bases, and 10 bases lay in between. The CDR3 is 12 amino acids. Germline CDR1 reads MDHEN; CDR2 reads SYDVKM. The CDR3 loop reads CASRPRETEAFF. In DNA, the CDR3 is TGTGCCAGCAGACCCCGGGAGACTGAAGCTTTCTTT.

This clone was observed once. The V gene is TRBV11-2, the J gene TRBJ2-1; tentative D call: TRBD1 (5 bases). V was pared by 7 bases and J by 1 base, with 20 bases between. The CDR3 runs to 17 residues. Looked up from germline, CDR1 is SGHAT and CDR2 is FQNNGV. In DNA form, the CDR3 reads TGTGCCAGCAAACCATGGGGCACAGGCTCGTCCTACAATGAGCAGTTCTTC. Protein sequence: CASKPWGTGSSYNEQFF.

V gene TRBV29-1 combines with J gene TRBJ1-1, with D possibly TRBD1 on 5 matching bases. CDR3 length equals 10 residues. V was shortened by 5 bases and J by 10 bases, with 11 bases between the two germline ends. Germline values: CDR1 SQVTM, CDR2 ANQGSEA. The CDR3 loop is CSVSGQGAFF. The CDR3 region has the DNA TGCAGCGTTTCTGGGCAGGGAGCTTTCTTT. Full variable domain (rest looked up from reference TRBV29-1 and TRBJ1-1): SAVISQKPSRDICQRGTSLTIQCQVDSQVTMMFWYRQQPGQSLTLIATANQGSEATYESGFVIDKFPISRPNLTFSTLTVSNMSPEDSSIYLCSVSGQGAFFGQGTRLTVV.

Concerning this clone itself: Other DNA sequences in this specimen translate into the identical CDR3. The chain employs TRBV7-2 and TRBJ1-5; no firm D call. V was trimmed by 6 bases and J by 0 bases, leaving 6 bases between them. From germline, CDR1 is SGHTA and CDR2 FQGNSA. The CDR3 is 13 amino acids. CDR3 amino acids: CASSPNSNQPQHF. CDR3 nucleotide sequence: TGTGCCAGCAGTCCAAATAGCAATCAGCCCCAGCATTTT. Supplemented by reference TRBV7-2 and TRBJ1-5, the full variable domain reads GAGVSQSPSNKVTEKGKDVELRCDPISGHTALYWYRQSLGQGLEFLIYFQGNSAPDKSGLPSDRFSAERTGGSVSTLTIQRTQQEDSAVYLCASSPNSNQPQHFGDGTRLSIL.

The chain carries TRBV28 and TRBJ2-1; no definite D call. Germline assignment: CDR1 MDHEN and CDR2 SYDVKM. The CDR3 sequence is 10 residues long. V shed 2 bases and J shed 10 bases, with 3 bases lying between them. The CDR3 loop is CASSLEEQFF. For the CDR3, the DNA is TGTGCCAGCAGTTTAGAGGAGCAGTTCTTC.

The chain combines TRBV2 with TRBJ2-1; possibly TRBD2 for D (6 bases). CDR3 length: 13 amino acids. CDR1 SNHLY and CDR2 FYNNEI come from the germline V gene. V was pared by 6 bases and J by 13 bases, with 19 bases between. DNA of the CDR3: TGTGCCAGCAGACCCGGGGGTCAGGTGGTCCAGTTCTTC. Its protein product is CASRPGGQVVQFF.

The rearrangement joins TRBV19 to TRBJ2-7; D unclear. CDR1 and CDR2 (germline): LNHDA, SQIVND (reference sequence). V was pared by 6 bases and J by 0 bases, with 12 bases between. The CDR3 consists of 14 residues. The CDR3 reads CASREQSGSYEQYF. The CDR3 DNA sequence: TGTGCCAGTAGAGAACAGTCCGGCTCCTACGAGCAGTACTTC.

J is TRBJ2-3 and V is TRBV28; 15 bases match TRBD2. CDR1 is MDHEN and CDR2 is SYDVKM in the germline V gene. The CDR3 runs to 18 residues. Trimming cost V 7 bases and J 3 bases; bases outside gene matches: 11. The CDR3 spells CASTGLAGGIGTTDTQYF. CDR3 DNA sequence: TGTGCCAGCACGGGACTAGCGGGAGGTATTGGGACGACAGATACGCAGTATTTT.

The V gene is TRBV6-5, the J gene TRBJ1-5, with 8 bases that match TRBD1. The CDR3 runs 15 residues. The V segment lost 2 bases and the J segment 2 bases; nucleotides outside the gene matches: 2. Germline assignment: CDR1 MNHEY and CDR2 SVGAGI. In DNA form, the CDR3 reads TGTGCCAGCAGTTACGGGGGACAGGGCAATCAGCCCCAGCATTTT. This sequence encodes CASSYGGQGNQPQHF.

This clone was observed a few times. This rearrangement joins TRBV7-3 to TRBJ2-2; the match to TRBD2 covers 10 bases. The J segment lost 4 bases and the V segment lost 4 bases, leaving 15 bases of the junction unmatched. Germline CDR1 is SGHTA and CDR2 is FQGTGA. CDR3 length: 19 residues. CDR3 protein: CASSSTGSSGGSITGELFF. DNA of the CDR3: TGTGCCAGCAGCTCCACGGGGTCTAGCGGGGGATCAATCACCGGGGAGCTGTTTTTT.

DNA of the CDR3: TGTGCCTGGGATGCAGGGGGCAATCAGCCCCAGCATTTT. This sequence encodes CAWDAGGNQPQHF. The chain carries TRBV30 and TRBJ1-5; TRBD1 might be the D (6 bases). The V end lost 5 bases, the J end lost 2 bases, and 10 bases lay between the germline ends. The CDR3 has 13 residues. Germline loops: CDR1 GTSNPN, CDR2 SVGIG (reference sequence).

The chain is built from TRBV7-9 and TRBJ2-7; a possible D gene is TRBD2 (5 bases). This CDR3 has 14 residues. V dropped 0 bases and J dropped 2 bases, with 8 bases sitting between them. Germline CDR1 and CDR2: SEHNR and FQNEAQ (reference sequence). The CDR3 loop reads CASSLALSAYEQYF. CDR3 DNA sequence: TGTGCCAGCAGCTTAGCGCTTAGCGCCTACGAGCAGTACTTC.

The rearrangement joins TRBV29-1 to TRBJ2-3; D possibly corresponds to TRBD1 (5 bases). This CDR3 comprises 14 residues. The V end lost 4 bases, the J end lost 0 bases, and 11 bases lay between the germline ends. Germline assignment: CDR1 SQVTM and CDR2 ANQGSEA. The CDR3 sequence is CSVVGRASTDTQYF. The CDR3 region has the DNA TGCAGCGTTGTAGGCAGGGCTAGCACAGATACGCAGTATTTT.

The CDR3 sequence is CASSLGGLQETQYF. In DNA, the CDR3 is TGTGCCAGCAGCTTAGGGGGGCTCCAAGAGACCCAGTACTTC. V usage is TRBV7-8 and J usage is TRBJ2-5; D possibly corresponds to TRBD1 (6 bases). The V gene's germline CDR1 is SGHVS and CDR2 FQNEAQ. The CDR3 runs 14 residues. The V and J ends lost 1 base and 1 base respectively, with 7 bases between them.

This clone was counted once. V and J are TRBV5-1 and TRBJ2-1; unclear D gene. The CDR3 loop spans 11 amino acids. V was trimmed by 1 base and J by 9 bases, leaving 5 bases between them. The germline V gene has CDR1 SGHRS and CDR2 YFSETQ. In DNA, the CDR3 is TGCGCCAGCAGCTTGAGAGGTGAGCAGTTCTTC. It translates to CASSLRGEQFF.

The V gene is TRBV19, the J gene TRBJ1-5, with D hard to call. The CDR3 consists of 12 residues. Deletions cut 11 bases from V and 5 bases from J, with 13 bases between. Germline V gives CDR1 LNHDA, CDR2 SQIVND (reference sequence). This CDR3 reads CAGGRRDQPQHF. Here the CDR3 DNA reads TGTGCCGGCGGAAGGAGGGATCAGCCCCAGCATTTT.